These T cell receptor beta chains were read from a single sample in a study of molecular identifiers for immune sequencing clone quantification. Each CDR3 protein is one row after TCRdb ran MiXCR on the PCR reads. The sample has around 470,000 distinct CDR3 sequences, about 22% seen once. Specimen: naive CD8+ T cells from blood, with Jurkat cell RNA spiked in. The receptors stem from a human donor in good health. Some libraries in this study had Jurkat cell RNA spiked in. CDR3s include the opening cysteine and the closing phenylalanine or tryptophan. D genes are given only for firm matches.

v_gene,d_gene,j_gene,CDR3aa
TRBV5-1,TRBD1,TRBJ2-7,CASSYYRGYEQYF
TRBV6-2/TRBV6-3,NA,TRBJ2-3,CASSLAWGTDTQYF
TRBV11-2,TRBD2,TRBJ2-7,CASSHSTGTSGGPYEQYF
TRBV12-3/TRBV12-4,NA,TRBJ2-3,CASSFYGTADTQYF
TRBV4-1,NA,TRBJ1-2,CASSQDRGGAGGYTF
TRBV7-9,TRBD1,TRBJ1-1,CASSPTGGGTEAFF
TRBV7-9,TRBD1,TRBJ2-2,CASGVGRDRAPNTGELFF
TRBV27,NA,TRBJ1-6,CASSAPTGNRLLSPLHF
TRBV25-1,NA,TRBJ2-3,CASSASYTDTQYF
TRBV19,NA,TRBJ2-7,CASTPDGYEQYF
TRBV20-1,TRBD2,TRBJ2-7,CSARDHAGLTSGSRLVPDEQYF